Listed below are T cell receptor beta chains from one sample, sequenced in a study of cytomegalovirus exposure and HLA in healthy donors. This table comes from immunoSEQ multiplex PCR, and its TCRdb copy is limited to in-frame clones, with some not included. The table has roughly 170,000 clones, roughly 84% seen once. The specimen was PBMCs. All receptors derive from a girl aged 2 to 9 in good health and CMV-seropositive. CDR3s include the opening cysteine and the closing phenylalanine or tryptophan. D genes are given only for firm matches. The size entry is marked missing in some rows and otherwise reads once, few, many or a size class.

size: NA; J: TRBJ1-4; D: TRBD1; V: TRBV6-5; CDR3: CASSGQGAGNEKLFF; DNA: TGTGCCAGCAGTGGACAGGGGGCGGGGAATGAAAAACTGTTTTTT
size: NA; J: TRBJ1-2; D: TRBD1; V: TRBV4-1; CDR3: CASSLGQGREYGYTF; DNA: TGCGCCAGCAGCCTAGGACAGGGAAGGGAATATGGCTACACCTTC
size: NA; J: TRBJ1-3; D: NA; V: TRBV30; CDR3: CAWTDSSGNTIYF; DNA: TGTGCCTGGACAGATTCCTCTGGAAACACCATATATTTT
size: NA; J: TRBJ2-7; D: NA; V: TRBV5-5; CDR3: CASSLGWGESYEQYF; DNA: TGTGCCAGCAGCTTAGGCTGGGGGGAGTCCTACGAGCAGTACTTC
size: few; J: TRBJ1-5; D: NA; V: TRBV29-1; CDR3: CTLGDQPQHF; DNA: TGCACCCTCGGAGATCAGCCCCAGCATTTT
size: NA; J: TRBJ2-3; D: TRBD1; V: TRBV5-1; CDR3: CASSLSPGQVTDTQYF; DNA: TGCGCCAGCAGCTTGTCTCCGGGACAGGTCACAGATACGCAGTATTTT
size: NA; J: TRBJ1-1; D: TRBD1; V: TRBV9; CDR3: CASRPSDRGLTEAFF; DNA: TGTGCCAGCAGGCCTTCGGACAGGGGGCTAACTGAAGCTTTCTTT
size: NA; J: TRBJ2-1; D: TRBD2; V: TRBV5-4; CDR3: CASSFGGAPYNEQFF; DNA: TGTGCCAGCAGCTTCGGGGGGGCCCCCTACAATGAGCAGTTCTTC
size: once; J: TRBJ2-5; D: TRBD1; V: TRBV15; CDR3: CATSWRTGSWEQYF; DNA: TGTGCCACCAGCTGGAGGACAGGGTCCTGGGAGCAGTACTTC
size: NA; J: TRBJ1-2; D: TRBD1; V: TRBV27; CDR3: CASSPWDRGKGGYTF; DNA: TGTGCCAGCAGTCCCTGGGACAGGGGAAAAGGTGGCTACACCTTC
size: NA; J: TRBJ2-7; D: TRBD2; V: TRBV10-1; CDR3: CASSEGSGRAYEQYF; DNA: TGCGCCAGCAGTGAGGGTAGCGGGAGGGCCTACGAGCAGTACTTC
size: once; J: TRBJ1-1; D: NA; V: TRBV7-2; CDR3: CASSLDRGADTEAFF; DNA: TGTGCCAGCAGCTTAGATCGGGGGGCGGACACTGAAGCTTTCTTT
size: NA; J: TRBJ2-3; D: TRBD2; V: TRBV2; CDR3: CASSVLAGGVDTQYF; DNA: TGTGCCAGCAGTGTCTTAGCGGGAGGAGTAGATACGCAGTATTTT
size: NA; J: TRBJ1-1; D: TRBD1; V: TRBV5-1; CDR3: CASSWTQGAEAFF; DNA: TGCGCCAGCAGCTGGACCCAGGGGGCTGAAGCTTTCTTT
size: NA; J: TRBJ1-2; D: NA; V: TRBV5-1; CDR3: CASSPRGNLIVGYPF; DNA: TGCGCCAGCAGCCCGAGAGGGAACTTAATAGTTGGCTACCCCTTC
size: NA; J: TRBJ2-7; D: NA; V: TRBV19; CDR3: CASSIGVGGDVYEQYF; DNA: TGTGCCAGTAGTATAGGAGTTGGAGGGGACGTCTACGAGCAGTACTTC
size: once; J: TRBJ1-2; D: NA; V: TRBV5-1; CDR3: CASSLGQFPLYGYTF; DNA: TGCGCCAGCAGCTTAGGACAGTTCCCTCTCTATGGCTACACCTTC
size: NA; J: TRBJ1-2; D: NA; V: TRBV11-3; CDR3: CASSLRTAYGYTF; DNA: TGTGCCAGCAGCTTAAGGACAGCTTATGGCTACACCTTC
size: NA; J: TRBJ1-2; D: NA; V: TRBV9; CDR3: CASSGTGGYTF; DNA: TGTGCCAGCAGCGGAACAGGGGGCTACACCTTC
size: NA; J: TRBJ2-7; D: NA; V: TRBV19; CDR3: CASSSVTYEQYF; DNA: TGTGCCAGTAGTTCAGTTACCTACGAGCAGTACTTC
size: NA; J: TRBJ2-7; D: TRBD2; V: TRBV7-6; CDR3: CASSLGAGEYEQYF; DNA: TGTGCCAGCAGCTTAGGAGCGGGAGAGTACGAGCAGTACTTC
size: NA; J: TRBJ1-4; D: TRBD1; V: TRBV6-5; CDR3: CASSLGQGDEKLFF; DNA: TGTGCCAGCAGCTTGGGACAGGGGGATGAAAAACTGTTTTTT
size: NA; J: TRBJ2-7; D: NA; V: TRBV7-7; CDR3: CASSLSAWGSEQYF; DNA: TGTGCTAGCAGCTTATCGGCCTGGGGCTCCGAGCAGTACTTC
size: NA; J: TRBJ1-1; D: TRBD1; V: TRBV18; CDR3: CASSQRMGRQGSGSTEAFF; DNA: TGTGCCAGCTCACAGAGGATGGGGAGACAGGGCTCAGGGAGCACTGAAGCTTTCTTT
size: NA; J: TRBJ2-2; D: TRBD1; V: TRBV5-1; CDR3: CASSWKNRGTGELFF; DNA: TGCGCCAGCAGCTGGAAAAACAGGGGGACCGGGGAGCTGTTTTTT
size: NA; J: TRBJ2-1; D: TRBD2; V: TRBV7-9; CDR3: CASSLPLAGPNEQFF; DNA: TGTGCCAGCAGCTTACCACTAGCGGGACCCAATGAGCAGTTCTTC
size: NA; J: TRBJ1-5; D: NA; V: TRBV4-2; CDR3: CASSQVTGGSQPQHF; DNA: TGTGCCAGCAGCCAAGTGACGGGGGGCAGTCAGCCCCAGCATTTT
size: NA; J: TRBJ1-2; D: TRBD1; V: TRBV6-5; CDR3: CASGDPGQGLYGYTF; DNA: TGTGCCAGCGGCGATCCGGGACAGGGGCTCTATGGCTACACCTTC
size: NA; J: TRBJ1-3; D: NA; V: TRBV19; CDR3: CASSRLDGNTIYF; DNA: TGTGCCAGTAGTCGGCTTGACGGGAACACCATATATTTT
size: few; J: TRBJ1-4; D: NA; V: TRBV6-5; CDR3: CASSYGSWASGEKLFF; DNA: TGTGCCAGCAGTTACGGCTCCTGGGCCTCTGGTGAAAAACTGTTTTTT
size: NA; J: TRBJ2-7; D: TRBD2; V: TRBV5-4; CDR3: CASSASGSNYEQYF; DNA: TGTGCCAGCAGCGCTAGCGGGAGTAATTACGAGCAGTACTTC
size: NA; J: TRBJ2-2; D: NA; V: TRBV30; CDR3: CAWTFNTGELFF; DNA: TGTGCCTGGACCTTCAACACCGGGGAGCTGTTTTTT
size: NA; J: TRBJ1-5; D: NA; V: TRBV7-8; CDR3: CASSPGRVSNQPQHF; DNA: TGTGCCAGCAGCCCCGGGAGGGTTAGCAATCAGCCCCAGCATTTT
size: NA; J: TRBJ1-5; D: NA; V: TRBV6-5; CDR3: CASRSGQLRQEHF; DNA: TGTGCCAGCAGAAGCGGACAGCTCCGTCAGGAGCATTTT
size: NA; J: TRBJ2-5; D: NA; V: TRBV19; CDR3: CASSIAGPGQETQYF; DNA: TGTGCCAGTAGTATCGCGGGCCCGGGCCAAGAGACCCAGTACTTC
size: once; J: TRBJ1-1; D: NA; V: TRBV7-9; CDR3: CASSLTGRRNTEAFF; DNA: TGTGCCAGCAGTTTGACCGGCAGGCGTAACACTGAAGCTTTCTTT
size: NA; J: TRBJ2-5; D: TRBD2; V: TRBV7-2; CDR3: CASSRPGTTGGQYF; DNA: TGTGCCAGCAGCCGGCCCGGGACTACGGGCGGGCAGTACTTC
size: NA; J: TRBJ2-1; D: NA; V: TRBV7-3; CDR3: CASSLGAGNEQFF; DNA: TGTGCCAGCAGCTTGGGGGCAGGGAATGAGCAGTTCTTC
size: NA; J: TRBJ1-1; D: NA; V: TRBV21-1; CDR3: CASSIQRGIPGQGYLMGVNTEAFF; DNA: TGTGCCAGCAGCATCCAGCGCGGTATACCGGGACAGGGTTACCTGATGGGGGTGAACACTGAAGCTTTCTTT
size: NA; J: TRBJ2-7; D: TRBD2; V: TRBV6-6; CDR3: CASSSLAGGQIYEQYF; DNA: TGTGCCAGCAGTTCATTAGCGGGAGGTCAGATCTACGAGCAGTACTTC
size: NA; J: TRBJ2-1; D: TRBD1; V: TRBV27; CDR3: CASSSLNRGWVQFF; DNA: TGTGCCAGCAGTTCCCTCAACAGGGGGTGGGTGCAGTTCTTC
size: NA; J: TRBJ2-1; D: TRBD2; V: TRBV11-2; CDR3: CASSYRRGDNEQFF; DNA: TGTGCCAGCAGCTACCGACGGGGGGACAATGAGCAGTTCTTC
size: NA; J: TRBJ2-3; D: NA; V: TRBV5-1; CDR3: CASSSRGGDTQYF; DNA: TGCGCCAGCAGCTCCAGGGGTGGAGATACGCAGTATTTT
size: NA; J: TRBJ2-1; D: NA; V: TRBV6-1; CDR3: CASSEGGATYNEQFF; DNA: TGTGCCAGCAGTGAAGGCGGTGCCACCTACAATGAGCAGTTCTTC
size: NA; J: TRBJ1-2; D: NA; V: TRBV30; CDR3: CAWSPGVGYGYTF; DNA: TGTGCCTGGAGCCCGGGGGTAGGCTATGGCTACACCTTC
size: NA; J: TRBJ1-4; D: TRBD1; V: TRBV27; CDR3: CASSPQDRANEKLFF; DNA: TGTGCCAGCAGTCCCCAGGACAGGGCTAATGAAAAACTGTTTTTT
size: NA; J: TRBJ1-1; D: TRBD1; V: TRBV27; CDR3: CASSRQGAVNTEAFF; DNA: TGTGCCAGCAGTCGACAGGGGGCTGTGAACACTGAAGCTTTCTTT
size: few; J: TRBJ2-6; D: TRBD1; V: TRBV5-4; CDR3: CASRPPGTAASGANVLTF; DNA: TGTGCCAGCAGGCCTCCCGGGACAGCCGCCTCTGGGGCCAACGTCCTGACTTTC
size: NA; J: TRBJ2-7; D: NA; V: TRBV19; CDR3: CASSPTKGGPLNYEQYF; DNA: TGTGCCAGTAGTCCTACAAAGGGAGGCCCACTTAACTACGAGCAGTACTTC
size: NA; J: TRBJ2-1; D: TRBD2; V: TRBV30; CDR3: CAWRPGLVFWEQFF; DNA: TGTGCCTGGAGGCCGGGACTAGTCTTTTGGGAGCAGTTCTTC
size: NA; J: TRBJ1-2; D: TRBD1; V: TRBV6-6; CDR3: CASTLGQGNGYTF; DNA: TGTGCCAGCACTCTGGGACAGGGGAACGGCTACACCTTC
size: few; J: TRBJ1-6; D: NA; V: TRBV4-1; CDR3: CASSQDWAGARGVHF; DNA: TGCGCCAGCAGCCAAGATTGGGCGGGGGCCCGTGGGGTCCACTTT
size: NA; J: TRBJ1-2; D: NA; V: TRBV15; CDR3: CATSRDLSGNRDYGYTF; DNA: TGTGCCACCAGCAGAGATCTTAGCGGGAATCGGGACTATGGCTACACCTTC
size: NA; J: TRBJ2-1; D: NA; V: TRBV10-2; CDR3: CASSGFPSLHNEQFF; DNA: TGCGCCAGCAGTGGCTTCCCCTCACTCCACAATGAGCAGTTCTTC
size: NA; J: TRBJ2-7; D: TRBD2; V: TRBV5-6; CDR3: CASSFSLAGVYYEQYF; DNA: TGTGCCAGCAGCTTTTCACTAGCGGGCGTCTACTACGAGCAGTACTTC